Listed here are 15 T cell receptor beta chains from one sample, sequenced in a study of blood T cell repertoires in COVID-19. Assay: immunoSEQ multiplex PCR; the TCRdb copy retains only in-frame clones and omits some. The sample yields about 300,000 clones, about 89% seen once. The sequencing input was peripheral blood. Receptors originate from a middle-aged man with acute or convalescent COVID-19.

V and J are TRBV19 and TRBJ1-1, with D possibly matching TRBD1 (5 bases). There are 15 residues in the CDR3. Per the germline V gene, CDR1 is LNHDA and CDR2 is SQIVND (reference sequence). V lost 1 base, J lost 0 bases, and 9 bases lay in between. This CDR3 reads CASSIAAGLNTEAFF. The CDR3 DNA sequence: TGTGCCAGTAGTATAGCGGCAGGGCTGAACACTGAAGCTTTCTTT.

The rearrangement uses TRBV4-1 and TRBJ1-5; D is possibly TRBD1 (6 bases). V was clipped by 1 base and J by 0 bases, with 10 bases between them. Germline values: CDR1 MGHRA, CDR2 YSYEKL. This CDR3 region has 16 residues. The CDR3 DNA sequence: TGCGCCAGCAGCCAAGCCAGACAGGATAGCAATCAGCCCCAGCATTTT. The encoded protein is CASSQARQDSNQPQHF.

The CDR3 DNA is TGTGCCAGCAGCCCCATCCCTGGACAGGGAAAACCCGGGGAGCTGTTTTTT. Its translation: CASSPIPGQGKPGELFF. V usage is TRBV7-3 and J usage is TRBJ2-2, with 8 bases lining up with TRBD1. The V gene end was trimmed by 5 bases and the J gene end by 6 bases; junction bases not matched to a gene: 14. The CDR3 loop spans 17 amino acids. Germline V CDR1 and CDR2: SGHTA, FQGTGA.

This sequence joins TRBV19 and TRBJ1-1; 9 bases map to TRBD1. In germline, CDR1 is LNHDA, CDR2 SQIVND (reference sequence). V lost 5 bases, J lost 5 bases, and 12 bases stayed unmatched. This CDR3 comprises 16 residues. The DNA of the CDR3 is TGTGCCAGTAGTCCCCGACAGGGGGGTAGAAGGACTGAAGCTTTCTTT. It is translated as CASSPRQGGRRTEAFF.

The chain recombines TRBV5-4 with TRBJ2-1, with D tentatively TRBD2 (7 bases). The CDR3 sequence is 15 residues long. V lost 6 bases and J lost 4, with 17 bases in between. From germline, CDR1 is SGHNT and CDR2 YYREEE (reference sequence). CDR3 nucleotide sequence: TGTGCCAGCACCCTTGGGGGCGGGGGTTACAATGAGCAGTTCTTC. This gives the protein CASTLGGGGYNEQFF.

The chain is built from TRBV7-9 and TRBJ2-7; D perhaps matches TRBD1 (6 bases). CDR3 length: 14 amino acids. V was shortened by 4 bases and J by 5 bases, with 15 bases between the two germline ends. CDR1 SEHNR and CDR2 FQNEAQ come from the germline V gene (reference sequence). DNA for the CDR3: TGTGCCAGCAGCTCCCTGGGGACAACGAACGAGCAGTACTTC. Translation gives CASSSLGTTNEQYF.

The rearrangement joins TRBV6-6 to TRBJ2-5; TRBD2 aligns across 10 bases. The germline V gene encodes CDR1 MNHNY and CDR2 SVGAGI (reference sequence). The CDR3 spans 15 residues. J was trimmed by 3 bases and V by 2 bases; bases with no gene match: 3. The CDR3: CASSYQAGGKETQYF. In DNA form, the CDR3 reads TGTGCCAGCAGTTACCAAGCGGGGGGGAAAGAGACCCAGTACTTC.

The chain recombines TRBV5-6 with TRBJ1-2; tentatively, D is TRBD1 (5 bases). The CDR3 length is 15 residues. The ends were cut back, 2 bases at V and 2 bases at J, with 13 bases in the middle. Per the germline V gene, CDR1 is SGHDT and CDR2 is YYEEEE. CDR3 in DNA: TGTGCCAGCAGCTTTCAGGCAGGGCCGAACTATGGCTACACCTTC. This encodes CASSFQAGPNYGYTF.

The chain has TRBV3-1 (or the pseudogene TRBV3-2) and TRBJ2-1, with a tentative D call TRBD2 (5 bases). V was trimmed by 4 bases and J by 9 bases, leaving 13 bases between them. The CDR3 consists of 13 residues. Germline V gene sequence: CDR1 LGHDT, CDR2 YNNKEL (reference sequence). The CDR3 coding sequence is TGTGCCAGCAGCCCCCGGACTTTAGGTGAGCAGTTCTTC. Amino acid sequence: CASSPRTLGEQFF.

The chain has TRBV19 and TRBJ1-6; D is possibly TRBD1 (6 bases). V dropped 5 bases and J dropped 3 bases, with 11 bases sitting between them. The CDR3 runs 15 residues. Per germline, CDR1 LNHDA and CDR2 SQIVND (reference sequence). DNA for the CDR3: TGTGCCAGTAGTCCACAGGGTGGCTATAATTCACCCCTCCACTTT. This gives the protein CASSPQGGYNSPLHF. The variable domain in full, completed from reference TRBV19 and TRBJ1-6, reads DGGITQSPKYLFRKEGQNVTLSCEQNLNHDAMYWYRQDPGQGLRLIYYSQIVNDFQKGDIAEGYSVSREKKESFPLTVTSAQKNPTAFYLCASSPQGGYNSPLHFGNGTRLTVT.

This clone was seen only once. The rearrangement links TRBV18 to TRBJ1-3; D remains unclear. CDR3 length equals 15 residues. CDR1 KGHSH and CDR2 LQKENI come from the germline V gene. Trimming pared 6 bases from V and 0 bases from J, leaving 12 bases between. CDR3 bases: TGTGCCAGCTCTTCCCAGGTTTCCTCTGGAAACACCATATATTTT. This encodes CASSSQVSSGNTIYF.

The genes are TRBV5-1 and TRBJ2-7, with unresolved D. The germline V gene has CDR1 SGHRS and CDR2 YFSETQ. V was shortened by 0 bases and J by 3 bases, with 10 bases between the two germline ends. The CDR3 runs to 14 residues. The CDR3 DNA reads TGCGCCAGCAGCTTGGAACCGAGGCTCTACGAGCAGTACTTC. Amino acids: CASSLEPRLYEQYF.

This chain connects TRBV10-1 to TRBJ2-7; 9 bases agree with TRBD1. Germline V gene data show CDR1 as WNHNN and CDR2 as SYGVQD (reference sequence). Losses at the gene ends were 6 bases for V and 5 bases for J; bases not matched to a gene: 11. This CDR3 is built from 15 residues. The CDR3 sequence is CASSDIGQGKDEQYF. The CDR3 nucleotides are TGCGCCAGCAGCGATATAGGACAGGGGAAAGACGAGCAGTACTTC.

V usage is TRBV7-9 and J usage is TRBJ1-2; 7 bases are shared with TRBD1. There are 14 residues in the CDR3. The ends lost 4 bases at V and 4 bases at J; junction bases unmatched: 6. The germline gives CDR1 SEHNR, CDR2 FQNEAQ (reference sequence). CDR3 in amino acids: CASSSYRGFYGYTF. The CDR3 bases are TGTGCCAGCAGCTCCTACAGGGGCTTCTATGGCTACACCTTC. The variable domain in full, completed from reference TRBV7-9 and TRBJ1-2, reads DTGVSQNPRHKITKRGQNVTFRCDPISEHNRLYWYRQTLGQGPEFLTYFQNEAQLEKSRLLSDRFSAERPKGSFSTLEIQRTEQGDSAMYLCASSSYRGFYGYTFGSGTRLTVV.

The chain joins TRBV25-1 to TRBJ1-1, with TRBD1 matching over 9 bases. Trimming removed 7 bases from V and 4 bases from J; junction bases left unmatched: 4. Germline V gene sequence: CDR1 MGHDK, CDR2 SYGVNS. The CDR3 loop spans 13 amino acids. CDR3 residues: CASTPGQGTEAFF. The CDR3 DNA reads TGTGCCAGCACCCCGGGACAGGGCACTGAAGCTTTCTTT.